The 28 T cell receptor beta chains in this list originate from one sample, sequenced in a study of T cells in Graves' hyperthyroidism and ophthalmopathy. From RNA transcripts, TCR beta CDR3 regions were amplified. The HTBI primer set served for first-round RT-PCR of the TCR CDR3. TCRdb passed the multiplex PCR reads through MiXCR, listing each CDR3 protein once. In the table there are 730,000 or so distinct CDR3 sequences, about 19% of which are singletons. Sequencing input: blood. These receptors all stem from a woman in her forties or fifties with Graves' hyperthyroidism that later progressed to Graves' ophthalmopathy.

This clonotype was found many times. The chain has TRBV11-2 and TRBJ2-5; TRBD2 agrees at 10 bases. Germline CDR1 SGHAT, CDR2 FQNNGV. Germline trimming cut 3 bases from V and 5 bases from J; bases unmatched to any gene: 9. The CDR3 length is 16 residues. The DNA for the CDR3 is TGTGCCAGCAGCTTGGCGAGCGGGGGGGCAAGGGAGACCCAGTACTTC. This gives the protein CASSLASGGARETQYF.

This clonotype was counted at least ten times. This chain connects TRBV7-9 to TRBJ1-2, with TRBD1 matching over 11 bases. The CDR3 runs 14 residues. Germline V gene data show CDR1 as SEHNR and CDR2 as FQNEAQ (reference sequence). With V trimmed by 5 bases and J by 7 bases, 6 bases remained unmatched. CDR3 residues: CASSRTGGEGGYTF. The CDR3 DNA is TGTGCCAGCAGCCGGACAGGGGGCGAGGGTGGCTACACCTTC.

This clonotype was detected ten times or more. The chain is built from TRBV5-1 and TRBJ1-1; no clear D gene. V was trimmed by 0 bases and J by 9 bases, leaving 12 bases between them. From germline, CDR1 is SGHRS and CDR2 YFSETQ. CDR3 length equals 13 residues. CDR3 coding DNA: TGCGCCAGCAGCTTGGGGTTCGATTTAAAAGCTTTCTTT. Protein: CASSLGFDLKAFF.

This chain uses TRBV5-1 with TRBJ1-1; D ambiguous. Trimming pared 0 bases from V and 5 bases from J, leaving 14 bases between. Germline V gene sequence: CDR1 SGHRS, CDR2 YFSETQ. The CDR3 runs to 15 residues. The CDR3 loop reads CASSLDTGGDTEAFF. In DNA, the CDR3 is TGCGCCAGCAGCTTGGATACGGGTGGCGATACTGAAGCTTTCTTT.

This rearrangement joins TRBV10-3 to TRBJ2-5; possibly TRBD2 for D (6 bases). V lost 11 bases, J lost 4 bases, and 17 bases lay in between. This CDR3 has 13 residues. Germline V CDR1 and CDR2: ENHRY, SYGVKD. The CDR3 region has the DNA TGTGCCGTCTACTCGGCGGGGTCAGAGACCCAGTACTTC. This encodes CAVYSAGSETQYF.

In this sample, this clonotype turned up a few times. The V and J genes are TRBV20-1 and TRBJ2-2; the match to TRBD2 covers 11 bases. This CDR3 is 20 amino acids long. The germline CDR1 and CDR2 sequences are DFQATT and SNEGSKA (reference sequence). V trimming: 0 bases; J trimming: 4 bases; junction bases outside the gene matches: 16. CDR3 protein: CSARDLVGGTGTSGTGELFF. For the CDR3, the DNA is TGCAGTGCTAGAGATCTCGTTGGGGGTACAGGGACTAGCGGCACCGGGGAGCTGTTTTTT.

The chain has TRBV20-1 and TRBJ1-5; TRBD1 aligns across 8 bases. The V and J ends lost 6 bases and 10 bases, in that order; junction bases with no gene match: 14. The CDR3 is 14 residues long. Germline CDR1 reads DFQATT; CDR2 reads SNEGSKA (reference sequence). The CDR3 loop is CSAPHLDRGAPQHF. CDR3 nucleotide sequence: TGCAGTGCGCCCCACCTAGACAGGGGAGCCCCCCAGCATTTT.

This clonotype has just a few counts. This chain joins TRBV7-9 and TRBJ2-5; 8 nucleotides agree with TRBD1. The CDR3 spans 15 residues. V was clipped by 5 bases and J by 4 bases; unmatched bases: 9. The germline V gene has CDR1 SEHNR and CDR2 FQNEAQ (reference sequence). The CDR3 is CASSLRTGSGETQYF. The DNA for the CDR3 is TGTGCCAGCAGCCTACGGACAGGGAGCGGAGAGACCCAGTACTTC.

This clonotype was seen at least ten times. The chain uses TRBV7-9 and TRBJ2-3; unclear D gene. The germline V and J ends were trimmed by 2 bases and 2 bases, with 5 bases remaining between them. Germline CDR1 reads SEHNR; CDR2 reads FQNEAQ (reference sequence). The length of the CDR3 is 13 residues. The DNA of the CDR3 is TGTGCCAGCAGCTTAACTACCACAGATACGCAGTATTTT. Protein: CASSLTTTDTQYF. The full variable domain, rest sourced from reference TRBV7-9 and TRBJ2-3, is DTGVSQNPRHKITKRGQNVTFRCDPISEHNRLYWYRQTLGQGPEFLTYFQNEAQLEKSRLLSDRFSAERPKGSFSTLEIQRTEQGDSAMYLCASSLTTTDTQYFGPGTRLTVL.

This clonotype has a count of ten or more. The rearrangement links TRBV7-9 to TRBJ2-5, with 11 bases that match TRBD2. With 6 bases clipped from V and 2 bases from J, the junction kept 11 bases outside the gene matches. The CDR3 runs 17 residues. Germline CDR1 and CDR2: SEHNR and FQNEAQ (reference sequence). The CDR3 is CASRHFSLAGDQETQYF. CDR3 DNA: TGTGCCAGCAGACACTTCTCACTAGCGGGGGATCAAGAGACCCAGTACTTC.

The CDR3 nucleotides read TGTGCTAGTGGTTTAGGCAGCTTCAATCAGCCCCAGCATTTT. Translating it yields CASGLGSFNQPQHF. The chain joins TRBV12-5 to TRBJ1-5; D is undetermined. CDR1 is LGHNT and CDR2 is FRNRAP in the germline V gene. With 3 bases removed from V and 3 bases from J, the gap between germline ends came to 9 bases. The CDR3 has 14 amino acids.

Only a few counts were recorded for this clonotype. The rearrangement joins TRBV12-3 or TRBV12-4 to TRBJ1-1; TRBD1 matches 7 bases. After removal of 7 bases from V and 1 base from J, the junction contained 12 bases not matched to a gene. The length of the CDR3 is 16 residues. CDR3 in DNA: TGTGCCAGCACAAACACAGGGACAGCGGCGAACACTGAAGCTTTCTTT. Its protein is CASTNTGTAANTEAFF.

At least ten counts were recorded for this clonotype. The rearrangement uses TRBV18 and TRBJ2-7; no clear D. Trimming shortened V by 5 bases and J by 3 bases, and 11 bases separated the two germline ends. The CDR3 contains 13 residues. Germline V lookup: CDR1 KGHSH, CDR2 LQKENI. CDR3 sequence reads: CASSSSSGYEQYF. For the CDR3, the DNA is TGTGCCAGCTCATCGTCATCGGGCTACGAGCAGTACTTC.

This clonotype was counted many times. The chain employs TRBV6-1 and TRBJ1-1; D is perhaps TRBD1 (5 bases). CDR3 size: 13 residues. The V end lost 8 bases, the J end lost 3 bases, and 13 bases lay between the germline ends. Per germline, CDR1 MNHNS and CDR2 SASEGT. The DNA for the CDR3 is TGTGCCAGCGTAAGGGGACGGGACACTGAAGCTTTCTTT. Translated: CASVRGRDTEAFF.

This clonotype was detected ten times or more. This chain uses TRBV15 with TRBJ1-2; TRBD1 matches at 7 bases. This CDR3 has 15 residues. Germline V gene sequence: CDR1 LNHNV, CDR2 YYDKDF (reference sequence). J was trimmed by 7 bases and V by 3 bases; bases with no gene match: 11. CDR3: CATSRNDRVGFGYTF. The CDR3 DNA reads as TGTGCCACCAGCAGGAACGACAGGGTTGGCTTTGGCTACACCTTC.

CDR3 bases: TGTGCCAGCAGCCCAGCAAGGGACAGGAGCTCCTACGAGCAGTACTTC. It yields the protein CASSPARDRSSYEQYF. The rearrangement joins TRBV7-9 to TRBJ2-7, with 8 positions matching TRBD1. V was clipped by 5 bases and J by 0 bases; unmatched bases: 9. The germline gives CDR1 SEHNR, CDR2 FQNEAQ (reference sequence). The CDR3 is 16 residues long.

The V and J genes are TRBV18 and TRBJ2-7, with 8 bases fitting TRBD2. The V gene's germline CDR1 is KGHSH and CDR2 LQKENI. The CDR3 extends over 15 amino acids. The trim removed 3 bases at V and 1 base at J, leaving 5 bases unmatched. Here the CDR3 DNA reads TGTGCCAGCTCACCCCCGGGGGGGATGTCCTACGAGCAGTACTTC. It is translated as CASSPPGGMSYEQYF.

This clonotype was recorded a few times. This CDR3 is CASSQDRAQSKGYTF. DNA for the CDR3: TGTGCCAGCAGCCAAGATAGGGCACAATCGAAAGGCTACACCTTC. The chain joins TRBV3-1 to TRBJ1-2; D not certain. V gave up 0 bases and J gave up 8 bases, with 16 bases separating them. Germline CDR1 reads LGHDT; CDR2 reads YNNKEL (reference sequence). CDR3 length equals 15 residues.

This clonotype was counted at least ten times. The rearrangement joins TRBV2 to TRBJ2-7; no firm D call. CDR3 length: 16 amino acids. From germline, CDR1 is SNHLY and CDR2 FYNNEI. The V end lost 6 bases, the J end lost 1 base, and 19 bases lay between the germline ends. CDR3 residues: CASRKRSGYPSYEQYF. The CDR3 DNA reads as TGTGCCAGCAGAAAGAGGTCAGGCTACCCTTCCTACGAGCAGTACTTC.

Many counts were recorded for this clonotype. The rearrangement links TRBV20-1 to TRBJ2-3, with D possibly being TRBD2 (6 bases). Germline V CDR1 and CDR2: DFQATT, SNEGSKA (reference sequence). Trimming shortened V by 7 bases and J by 0 bases, and 14 bases separated the two germline ends. The CDR3 extends over 14 amino acids. The chain's CDR3 is CSVGTFDSTDTQYF. In nucleotides, the CDR3 is TGCAGTGTCGGGACTTTTGATAGCACAGATACGCAGTATTTT.

About this clonotype itself: A junction end diverges from the germline sequence, so it may reflect a read error. The chain carries TRBV11-1 and TRBJ2-7; D assignment may be TRBD1 or TRBD2 (6 bases each). Germline V CDR1 and CDR2: SGHAT, FQDESV (reference sequence). This CDR3 is 14 amino acids long. The CDR3 DNA reads as TGTGCCAGCAGCGTAGCCAGGGGACTCTACGAGCAGTACTTC. Amino acid sequence: CASSVARGLYEQYF.

The chain couples TRBV19 to TRBJ2-2; TRBD1 matches 8 bases. The J segment lost 7 bases and the V segment lost 6 bases, leaving 7 bases of the junction unmatched. The length of the CDR3 is 14 residues. Germline V gene sequence: CDR1 LNHDA, CDR2 SQIVND (reference sequence). In DNA form, the CDR3 reads TGTGCCAGTAGGGACAGGGCATCGGTCGGGGAGCTGTTTTTT. It is translated as CASRDRASVGELFF.

In its sample, this clonotype was seen many times. The chain links TRBV11-2 to TRBJ1-2; D uncertain. The germline V gene encodes CDR1 SGHAT and CDR2 FQNNGV. V was trimmed by 5 bases and J by 0 bases, leaving 4 bases between them. This CDR3 contains 12 residues. CDR3 in amino acids: CASSRANYGYTF. CDR3 in DNA: TGTGCCAGCAGCCGAGCTAACTATGGCTACACCTTC.

The chain recombines TRBV12-3 or TRBV12-4 with TRBJ1-2, with 8 bases aligning to TRBD1. The CDR3 loop spans 13 amino acids. V shed 4 bases, J shed 8 bases, and the junction held 6 bases outside the gene matches. CDR3 loop: CASSWTGSRGYTF. The DNA of the CDR3 is TGTGCCAGCAGTTGGACAGGGAGCCGCGGCTACACCTTC.

The sample holds a few counts of this clonotype. The rearrangement joins TRBV5-1 to TRBJ2-3; D perhaps matches TRBD1 (6 bases). The length of the CDR3 is 16 residues. Trimming removed 4 bases from V and 2 bases from J, with 17 bases in between. Looked up from germline, CDR1 is SGHRS and CDR2 is YFSETQ. This chain's CDR3 is CASSPQTGSLTDTQYF. In DNA, the CDR3 is TGCGCCAGCAGCCCTCAGACAGGCTCGCTCACAGATACGCAGTATTTT.

The chain combines TRBV6-1 with TRBJ1-4; D remains ambiguous. Germline V gene data show CDR1 as MNHNS and CDR2 as SASEGT. Trimming removed 6 bases from V and 6 bases from J, with 8 bases in between. This CDR3 comprises 12 residues. CDR3 protein: CASSQPHEKLFF. CDR3 nucleotides: TGTGCCAGCAGCCAACCCCATGAAAAACTGTTTTTT.

This clonotype was counted between two and nine times. The chain is built from TRBV6-1 and TRBJ1-4; TRBD1 might be the D (6 bases). The CDR3 extends over 16 amino acids. V lost 5 bases and J 5 bases, leaving 18 bases between the germline ends. Germline CDR1 and CDR2: MNHNS and SASEGT. This CDR3 reads CASSQGLGAINEKLFF. CDR3 sequence (DNA): TGTGCCAGCAGTCAAGGGCTGGGGGCGATAAATGAAAAACTGTTTTTT.

The gene calls are TRBV10-3 and TRBJ1-5, with D hard to call. Trimming left V 4 bases short and J 6 bases short, with 13 bases between. Germline CDR1 ENHRY, CDR2 SYGVKD. The CDR3 extends over 14 amino acids. The CDR3 nucleotides read TGTGCCATCAGTGCCCACAGAGAAGGTCAGCCCCAGCATTTT. Amino acids: CAISAHREGQPQHF.